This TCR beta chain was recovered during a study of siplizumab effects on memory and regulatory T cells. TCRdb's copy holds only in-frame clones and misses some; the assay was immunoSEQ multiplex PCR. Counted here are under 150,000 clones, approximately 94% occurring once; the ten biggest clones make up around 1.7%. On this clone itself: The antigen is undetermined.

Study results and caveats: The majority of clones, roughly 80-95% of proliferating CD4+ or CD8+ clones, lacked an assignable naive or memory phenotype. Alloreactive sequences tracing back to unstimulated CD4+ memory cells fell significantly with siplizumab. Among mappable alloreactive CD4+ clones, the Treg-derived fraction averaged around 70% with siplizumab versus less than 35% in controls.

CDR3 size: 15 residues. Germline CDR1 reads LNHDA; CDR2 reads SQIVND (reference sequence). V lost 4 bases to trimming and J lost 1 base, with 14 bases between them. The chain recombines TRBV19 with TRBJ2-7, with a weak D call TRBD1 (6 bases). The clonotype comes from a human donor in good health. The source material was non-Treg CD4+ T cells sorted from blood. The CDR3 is CASSTFRQASYEQYF. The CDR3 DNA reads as TGTGCCAGTAGTACGTTCCGACAGGCTTCCTACGAGCAGTACTTC.